Below, one TCR beta chain is given with its context. The antigen is undetermined. No conserved phenylalanine or tryptophan ends this CDR3, so it is likely a read error. The data originate from a study of CD8+CD57+ T cells in acquired aplastic anemia. Study background: Yields of DNA that came from sorted CD4+ and CD8+ cells averaged approximately 3.2 ug. Reads per healthy sample averaged approximately 9.9 million (CD4+) and under 13 million (CD8+). The study, taken as a whole, reports: Patients and controls shared 25 to 30 CD8+ CDR3 sequences, which appeared highly expressed in patients and within their immunodominant clones. The CD8+ Simpson's diversity of patients and controls was not significantly different.

Genomic DNA acted as the template from which TCR beta VDJ combination and CDR3 sequence profiling were carried out. TCRdb passed the reads through MiXCR, listing each CDR3 protein once. The profile covers just over 400,000 distinct CDR3 sequences, with roughly 68% appearing a single time and approximately 4% taken by the ten largest. The source material was sorted CD4+, CD8+, or CD8+CD57+ T cells (not recorded which) from PBMCs. The sequence was collected from a human donor in good health, serving as a control.

CDR3 sequence (DNA): TGCGCCAGCAGCTTGGAGCACGGGACTTCACCCCTCCACCTT. Amino acid sequence: CASSLEHGTSPLHL. The genes are TRBV5-4 and TRBJ1-6; D is perhaps TRBD1 (5 bases). CDR1 and CDR2 (germline): SGHNT, YYREEE (reference sequence). The CDR3 is made up of 14 amino acids.